The 11 T cell receptor beta chains in this list originate from one sample, sequenced in a study of vaccination effects on CD4 cells after COVID-19. No antigens are known for them. CD4+ T cells were isolated after about nine days of culture. Profiled with immunoSEQ multiplex PCR; TCRdb holds only in-frame clones, not every one. The sample consists of 50,000 to 75,000 clones, 70% to 85% of them appearing once. The specimen comprised CD4+ T cells from PBMCs cultured without peptide, sampled before COVID-19 vaccination. The source of these receptors is a human donor who had a prior SARS-CoV-2 infection.

V usage is TRBV20-1 and J usage is TRBJ2-5; D call uncertain. The length of the CDR3 is 11 residues. V was pared by 4 bases and J by 2 bases, with 5 bases between. From germline, CDR1 is DFQATT and CDR2 SNEGSKA (reference sequence). As DNA, the CDR3 is TGCAGTGCTAACAGACAAGAGACCCAGTACTTC. This gives the protein CSANRQETQYF.

J is TRBJ2-5 and V is TRBV2; D unclear. The V and J ends lost 6 bases and 2 bases respectively, with 4 bases between them. CDR1 is SNHLY and CDR2 is FYNNEI in the germline V gene. The CDR3 has 11 residues. The CDR3 protein is CASSIQETQYF. In DNA, the CDR3 is TGTGCCAGCAGCATACAAGAGACCCAGTACTTC. The full variable domain, with the rest looked up from reference TRBV2 and TRBJ2-5, is EPEVTQTPSHQVTQMGQEVILRCVPISNHLYFYWYRQILGQKVEFLVSFYNNEISEKSEIFDDQFSVERPDGSNFTLKIRSTKLEDSAMYFCASSIQETQYFGPGTRLLVL.

The J gene is TRBJ2-3, the V gene TRBV12-5; D remains unclear. The CDR3 spans 15 residues. Trimming removed 6 bases at V and 4 bases at J, with 17 bases between. Germline V gene sequence: CDR1 LGHNT, CDR2 FRNRAP. Written as DNA, the CDR3 is TGTGCTAGTGGCCAAGGCGCAGGTGTCCCAGATACGCAGTATTTT. Protein product: CASGQGAGVPDTQYF.

About this clone itself: At the DNA level, this CDR3 is encoded by other sequences in the same sample as well. The rearrangement joins TRBV7-3 to TRBJ2-2, with unresolved D. The length of the CDR3 is 14 residues. V was trimmed by 2 bases and J by 2 bases, leaving 6 bases between them. Germline CDR1 SGHTA, CDR2 FQGTGA. In DNA, the CDR3 is TGTGCCAGCAGCTTAGGAGCCAACACCGGGGAGCTGTTTTTT. It codes for CASSLGANTGELFF. The full variable domain, in which reference TRBV7-3 and TRBJ2-2 provide the parts outside the CDR3, is GAGVSQTPSNKVTEKGKYVELRCDPISGHTALYWYRQSLGQGPEFLIYFQGTGAADDSGLPNDRFFAVRPEGSVSTLKIQRTERGDSAVYLCASSLGANTGELFFGEGSRLTVL.

V and J are TRBV10-3 and TRBJ2-7, with TRBD1 as a possible D gene (5 bases). The CDR3 runs 13 residues. From germline, CDR1 is ENHRY and CDR2 SYGVKD. Trimming took off 10 bases at V and 5 bases at J, with 18 bases between the two ends. The CDR3 protein is CATLTATSDEQYF. DNA of the CDR3: TGTGCCACCCTGACAGCTACTTCGGACGAGCAGTACTTC.

The chain has TRBV18 and TRBJ1-2, with a possible D match to TRBD1 (6 bases). CDR3 length equals 13 residues. V was shortened by 4 bases and J by 2 bases, with 8 bases between the two germline ends. Germline V gene data show CDR1 as KGHSH and CDR2 as LQKENI. The CDR3 nucleotides are TGTGCCAGCTCACAGGACAGAAACTATGGCTACACCTTC. This sequence encodes CASSQDRNYGYTF.

The chain carries TRBV6-7 and TRBJ1-2; D is ambiguous. TRBV6-7 is an ORF, with its function uncertain. This CDR3 has 11 residues. The V and J ends lost 7 bases and 6 bases respectively, with 9 bases between them. The CDR3 bases are TGTGCCAGCATTCAGCGACATGGCTACACCTTC. Encoded protein: CASIQRHGYTF.

The chain carries TRBV14 and TRBJ1-1, with TRBD1 identical over 8 bases. The V and J ends lost 4 bases and 6 bases, in that order; junction bases with no gene match: 7. The CDR3 covers 14 residues. Germline V gene lookup returns CDR1 SGHDN and CDR2 FVKESK. CDR3 nucleotides: TGTGCCAGCAGCCGTATGACAGGGGAGTCTGAAGCTTTCTTT. Its protein is CASSRMTGESEAFF. The full variable domain, completed using reference TRBV14 and TRBJ1-1, is EAGVTQFPSHSVIEKGQTVTLRCDPISGHDNLYWYRRVMGKEIKFLLHFVKESKQDESGMPNNRFLAERTGGTYSTLKVQPAELEDSGVYFCASSRMTGESEAFFGQGTRLTVV.

This chain joins TRBV29-1 and TRBJ1-2; D call uncertain. V was shortened by 0 bases and J by 7 bases, with 6 bases between the two germline ends. The CDR3 contains 11 residues. Germline V gene data show CDR1 as SQVTM and CDR2 as ANQGSEA. The CDR3 loop is CSVEDKVGYTF. The CDR3, as DNA: TGCAGCGTTGAAGATAAAGTTGGCTACACCTTC.

The chain has TRBV7-9 and TRBJ2-1, with a tentative D call TRBD2 (6 bases). CDR1 is SEHNR, CDR2 FQNEAQ, per germline (reference sequence). The CDR3 sequence is 13 residues long. Deletions cut 2 bases from V and 8 bases from J, with 10 bases between. CDR3 in DNA: TGTGCCAGCAGCTTACTAGCGACCCATGAGCAGTTCTTC. Protein: CASSLLATHEQFF.

V and J are TRBV14 and TRBJ1-2, with TRBD1 as a possible D gene (6 bases). The V gene lost 4 bases and the J gene lost 7 bases, with 13 bases spanning the gap. CDR3 length: 13 residues. Germline V gives CDR1 SGHDN, CDR2 FVKESK. For the CDR3, the DNA is TGTGCCAGCAGCCCGCTACAGGGACTTGGCTACACCTTC. The encoded protein is CASSPLQGLGYTF.